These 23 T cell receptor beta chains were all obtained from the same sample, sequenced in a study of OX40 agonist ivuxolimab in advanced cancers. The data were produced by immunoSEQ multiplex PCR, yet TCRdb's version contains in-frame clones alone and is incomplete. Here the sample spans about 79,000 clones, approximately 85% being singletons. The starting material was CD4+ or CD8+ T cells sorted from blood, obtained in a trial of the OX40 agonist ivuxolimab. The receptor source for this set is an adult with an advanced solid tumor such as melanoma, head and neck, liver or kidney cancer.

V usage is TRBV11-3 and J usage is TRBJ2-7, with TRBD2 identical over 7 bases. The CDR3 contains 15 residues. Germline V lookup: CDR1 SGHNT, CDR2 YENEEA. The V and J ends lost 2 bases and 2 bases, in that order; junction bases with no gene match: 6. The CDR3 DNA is TGTGCCAGCAGCTTACTAGGACTAGGGGCCTACGAGCAGTACTTC. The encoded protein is CASSLLGLGAYEQYF.

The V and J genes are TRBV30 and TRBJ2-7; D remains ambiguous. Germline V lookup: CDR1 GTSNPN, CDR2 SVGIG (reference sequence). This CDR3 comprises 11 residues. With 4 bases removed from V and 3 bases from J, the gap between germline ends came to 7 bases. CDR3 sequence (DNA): TGTGCCTGGACAGTAGACTACGAGCAGTACTTC. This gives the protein CAWTVDYEQYF.

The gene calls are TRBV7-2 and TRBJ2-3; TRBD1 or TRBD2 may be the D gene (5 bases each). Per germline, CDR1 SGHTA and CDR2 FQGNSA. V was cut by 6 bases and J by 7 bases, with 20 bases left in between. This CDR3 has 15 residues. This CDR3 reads CASSPPGPALNTQYF. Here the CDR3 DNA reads TGTGCCAGCAGTCCCCCGGGACCGGCCCTTAATACGCAGTATTTT.

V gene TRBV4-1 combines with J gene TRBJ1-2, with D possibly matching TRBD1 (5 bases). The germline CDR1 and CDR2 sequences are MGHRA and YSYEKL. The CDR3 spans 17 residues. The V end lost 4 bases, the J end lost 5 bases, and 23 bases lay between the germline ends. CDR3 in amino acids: CASSPTQRGSLSYGYTF. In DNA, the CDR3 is TGCGCCAGCAGCCCAACCCAACGGGGCTCGCTTTCGTATGGCTACACCTTC.

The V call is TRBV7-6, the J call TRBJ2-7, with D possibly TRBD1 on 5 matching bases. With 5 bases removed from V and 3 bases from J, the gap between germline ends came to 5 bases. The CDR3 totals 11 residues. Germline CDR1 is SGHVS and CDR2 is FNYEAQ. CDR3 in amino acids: CASSRGYEQYF. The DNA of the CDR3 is TGTGCCAGCAGCAGGGGCTACGAGCAGTACTTC. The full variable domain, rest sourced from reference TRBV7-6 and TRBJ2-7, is GAGVSQSPRYKVTKRGQDVALRCDPISGHVSLYWYRQALGQGPEFLTYFNYEAQQDKSGLPNDRFSAERPEGSISTLTIQRTEQRDSAMYRCASSRGYEQYFGPGTRLTVT.

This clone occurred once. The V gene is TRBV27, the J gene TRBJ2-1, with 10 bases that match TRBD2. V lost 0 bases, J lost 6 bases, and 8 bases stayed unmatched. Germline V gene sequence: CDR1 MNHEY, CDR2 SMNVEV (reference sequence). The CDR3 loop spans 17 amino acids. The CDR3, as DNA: TGTGCCAGCAGTTTATCGAGTATTAGCGGGAGGTTCAATGAGCAGTTCTTC. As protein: CASSLSSISGRFNEQFF.

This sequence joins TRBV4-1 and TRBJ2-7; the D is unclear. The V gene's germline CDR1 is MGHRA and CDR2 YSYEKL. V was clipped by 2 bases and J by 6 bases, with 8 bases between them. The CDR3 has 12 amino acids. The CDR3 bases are TGCGCCAGCAGCCAAACAGTAGGCGAGCAGTACTTC. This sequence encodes CASSQTVGEQYF.

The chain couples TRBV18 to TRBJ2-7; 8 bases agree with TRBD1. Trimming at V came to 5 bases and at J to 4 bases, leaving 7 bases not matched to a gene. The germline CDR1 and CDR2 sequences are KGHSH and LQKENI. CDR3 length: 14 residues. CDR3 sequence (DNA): TGTGCCAGCTCAGGAGGACAGGGAAGATACGAGCAGTACTTC. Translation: CASSGGQGRYEQYF.

Here the CDR3 DNA reads TGTGCCACCAGCACCGGGACTACCCCCACAGATACGCAGTATTTT. It codes for CATSTGTTPTDTQYF. The J gene is TRBJ2-3, the V gene TRBV15; 7 nucleotides line up with TRBD2. This CDR3 comprises 15 residues. Germline loops: CDR1 LNHNV, CDR2 YYDKDF (reference sequence). The V gene end was trimmed by 4 bases and the J gene end by 2 bases; junction bases not matched to a gene: 6.

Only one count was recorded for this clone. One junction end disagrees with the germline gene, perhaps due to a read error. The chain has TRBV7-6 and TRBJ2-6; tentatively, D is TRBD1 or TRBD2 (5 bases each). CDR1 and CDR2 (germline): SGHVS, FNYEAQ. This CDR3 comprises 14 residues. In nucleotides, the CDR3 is TGTGCCAGCAGCTTAGCTGCTGGGGGCAACGTCCTGACTTTC. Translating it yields CASSLAAGGNVLTF.

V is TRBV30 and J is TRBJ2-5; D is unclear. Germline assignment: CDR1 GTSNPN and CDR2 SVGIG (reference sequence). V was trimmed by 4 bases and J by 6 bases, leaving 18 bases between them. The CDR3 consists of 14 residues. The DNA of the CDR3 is TGTGCCTGGACCCTCGACCTGTCGATTAAGACCCAGTACTTC. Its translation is CAWTLDLSIKTQYF.

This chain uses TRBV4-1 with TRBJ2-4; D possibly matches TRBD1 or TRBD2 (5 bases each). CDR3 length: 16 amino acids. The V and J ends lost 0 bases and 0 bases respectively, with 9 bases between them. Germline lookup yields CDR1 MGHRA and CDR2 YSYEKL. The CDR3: CASSQDRDAAKNIQYF. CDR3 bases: TGCGCCAGCAGCCAAGATCGGGACGCAGCCAAAAACATTCAGTACTTC.

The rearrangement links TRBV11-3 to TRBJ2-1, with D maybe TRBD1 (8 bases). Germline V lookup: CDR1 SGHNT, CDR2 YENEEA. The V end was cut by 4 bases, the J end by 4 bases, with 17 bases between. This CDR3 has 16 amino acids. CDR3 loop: CASSSQQGGIYNEQFF. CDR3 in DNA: TGTGCCAGCAGCTCCCAACAGGGGGGGATATACAATGAGCAGTTCTTC.

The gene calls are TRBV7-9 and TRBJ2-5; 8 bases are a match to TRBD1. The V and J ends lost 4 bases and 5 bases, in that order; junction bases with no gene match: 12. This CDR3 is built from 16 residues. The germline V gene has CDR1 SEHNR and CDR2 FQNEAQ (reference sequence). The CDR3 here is CASSSAGGATRETQYF. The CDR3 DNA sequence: TGTGCCAGCAGCTCCGCAGGGGGCGCAACGAGGGAGACCCAGTACTTC.

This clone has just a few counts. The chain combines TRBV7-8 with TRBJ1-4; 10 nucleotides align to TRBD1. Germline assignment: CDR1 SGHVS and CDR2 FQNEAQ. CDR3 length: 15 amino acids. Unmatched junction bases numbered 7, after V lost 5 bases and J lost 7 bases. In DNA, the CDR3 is TGTGCCAGCAGCCCGGAGACAGGGGGCGGTGAAAAACTGTTTTTT. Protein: CASSPETGGGEKLFF.

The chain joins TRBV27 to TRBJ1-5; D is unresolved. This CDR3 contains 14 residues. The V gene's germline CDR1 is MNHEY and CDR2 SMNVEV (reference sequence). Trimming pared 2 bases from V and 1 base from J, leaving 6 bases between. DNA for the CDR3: TGTGCCAGCAGTTTAGTTCGCAGCAATCAGCCCCAGCATTTT. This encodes CASSLVRSNQPQHF.

CDR3 nucleotides: TGTGCCAGCAGCTTGGGTAGGACAGGGTGGTACTTC. Protein product: CASSLGRTGWYF. The rearrangement links TRBV13 to TRBJ2-5; TRBD1 matches 8 bases. The V gene end was trimmed by 3 bases and the J gene end by 13 bases; junction bases not matched to a gene: 7. CDR1 and CDR2 from the germline V gene are PRHDT and FYEKMQ (reference sequence). The length of the CDR3 is 12 residues.

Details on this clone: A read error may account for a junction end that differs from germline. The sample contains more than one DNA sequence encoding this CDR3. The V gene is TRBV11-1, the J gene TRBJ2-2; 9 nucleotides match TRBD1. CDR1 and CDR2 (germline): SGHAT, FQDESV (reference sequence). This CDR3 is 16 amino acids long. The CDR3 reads CASSSRDRARSGELFF. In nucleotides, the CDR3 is TGTGCCAGCAGCAGCCGGGACAGGGCGCGTTCCGGGGAGCTGTTCTTT.

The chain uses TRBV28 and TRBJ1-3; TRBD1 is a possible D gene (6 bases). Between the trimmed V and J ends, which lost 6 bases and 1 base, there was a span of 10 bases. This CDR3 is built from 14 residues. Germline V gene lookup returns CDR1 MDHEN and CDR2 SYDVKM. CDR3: CASRNRASGNTIYF. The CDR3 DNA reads TGTGCCAGCAGAAACAGGGCTTCTGGAAACACCATATATTTT.

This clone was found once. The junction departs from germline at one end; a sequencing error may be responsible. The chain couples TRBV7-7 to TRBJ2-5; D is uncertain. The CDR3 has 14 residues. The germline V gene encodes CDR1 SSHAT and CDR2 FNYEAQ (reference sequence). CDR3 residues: CASSLVPSQETQYF. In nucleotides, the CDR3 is TGTGCTAGCAGCTTAGTCCCCAGCCAAGAGACCCAGTACTTC.

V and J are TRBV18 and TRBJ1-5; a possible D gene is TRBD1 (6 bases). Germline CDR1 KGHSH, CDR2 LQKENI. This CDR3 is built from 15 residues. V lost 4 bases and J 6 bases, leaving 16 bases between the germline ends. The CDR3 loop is CASSLLQGRSQPQHF. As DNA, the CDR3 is TGTGCCAGCTCACTCCTACAGGGAAGAAGTCAGCCCCAGCATTTT.

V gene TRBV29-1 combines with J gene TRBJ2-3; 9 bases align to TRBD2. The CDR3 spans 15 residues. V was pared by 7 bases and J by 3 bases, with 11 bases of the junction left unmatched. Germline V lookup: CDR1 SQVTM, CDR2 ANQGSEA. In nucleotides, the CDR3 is TGCAGCGCCTCTAGCGGGAAGGTTGGTACAGATACGCAGTATTTT. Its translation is CSASSGKVGTDTQYF.

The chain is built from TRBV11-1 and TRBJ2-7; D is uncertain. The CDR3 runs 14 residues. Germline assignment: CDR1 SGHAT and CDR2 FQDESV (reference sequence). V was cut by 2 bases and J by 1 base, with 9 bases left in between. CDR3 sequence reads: CASSLRRNSYEQYF. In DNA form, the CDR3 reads TGTGCCAGCAGCTTAAGGCGGAATTCCTACGAGCAGTACTTC. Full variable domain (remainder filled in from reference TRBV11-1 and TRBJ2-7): EAEVAQSPRYKITEKSQAVAFWCDPISGHATLYWYRQILGQGPELLVQFQDESVVDDSQLPKDRFSAERLKGVDSTLKIQPAELGDSAMYLCASSLRRNSYEQYFGPGTRLTVT.